This T cell receptor (beta chain) comes out of a study of OX40 agonist ivuxolimab in advanced cancers. General observations from the study: With doses of 0.1 to 3.0 mg/kg, CD4+ and CD8+ blood T cells had undergone clonal expansion by week 6.

Libraries were prepared by immunoSEQ multiplex PCR; TCRdb keeps only in-frame clonotypes and omits some of them. The sample includes roughly 72,000 clones, 65% to 85% of them seen just once. Comments on this clone: Its antigen is undetermined.

Trimming took 4 bases from V and 4 from J, leaving 18 bases between them. Germline loops: CDR1 SGHDT, CDR2 YYEEEE. The CDR3 length is 15 residues. This receptor was taken from an adult with an advanced solid tumor such as melanoma, head and neck, liver or kidney cancer. The rearrangement uses TRBV5-6 and TRBJ2-7, with D possibly being TRBD2 (6 bases). Specimen: CD4+ or CD8+ T cells sorted from blood, collected in a trial of the OX40 agonist ivuxolimab. The CDR3 DNA follows: TGTGCCAGCAGCCCGGGGGACCGGCCCTTATACGAGCAGTACTTC. Protein: CASSPGDRPLYEQYF.